These T cell receptor beta chains were read from a single sample in a study of cytomegalovirus exposure and HLA in healthy donors. TCRdb's copy holds only in-frame clones and misses some; the assay was immunoSEQ multiplex PCR. This table holds around 150,000 clones, roughly 85% found once. Material for sequencing was PBMCs. The receptors shown here come from a male donor in good health and CMV-seropositive. Each CDR3 is given with its conserved first and last residue. A D gene is named only where the DNA matches it firmly. Clone size, where shown, is once, few, many, or a class for clones that have expanded.

DNA | CDR3 | J | D | size | V
TGCGCCAGCAGTGAACGGACAGGGAGTATGGATGAGCAGTTCTTC | CASSERTGSMDEQFF | TRBJ2-1 | TRBD1 | NA | TRBV10-1
TGTGCCAGCAGCCGGACAGTCTCTGGAAACACCATATATTTT | CASSRTVSGNTIYF | TRBJ1-3 | NA | NA | TRBV7-9
TGTGCCAGCAGGGGTTGGGGGGGACTAGCGGGGATCACAGATACGCAGTATTTT | CASRGWGGLAGITDTQYF | TRBJ2-3 | TRBD2 | few | TRBV2
TGTGCCAGCAGTTTCGAGGGAGGTAGGAATGAGCAGTTCTTC | CASSFEGGRNEQFF | TRBJ2-1 | NA | NA | TRBV28
TGTGCCAGCAGTTTATTAACCTACGAGCAGTACTTC | CASSLLTYEQYF | TRBJ2-7 | NA | few | TRBV28
TGTGCCAGCAGCTTTACAGTTCCCGAGCAGTACTTC | CASSFTVPEQYF | TRBJ2-7 | NA | NA | TRBV7-9
TGTGCTAGTGGTTTGGTACCCTTGGGACAGGGTATTCCCGGGGAGCTGTTTTTT | CASGLVPLGQGIPGELFF | TRBJ2-2 | TRBD1 | NA | TRBV12-5
TGTGCCAGCAGTGCCATGAGGGTGTTTGGCACAGATACGCAGTATTTT | CASSAMRVFGTDTQYF | TRBJ2-3 | NA | NA | TRBV6-1
TGTGCCAGCAGTCTACGTGAGTTTTCCTACGAGCAGTACTTC | CASSLREFSYEQYF | TRBJ2-7 | NA | NA | TRBV7-2
TGTGCCAGCAGCCAAGGTTCGGGGGGCGGATATGGCTACACCTTC | CASSQGSGGGYGYTF | TRBJ1-2 | NA | NA | TRBV5-6
TGTGCCAGCAGCCTCGGGGGCTATGGCTACACCTTC | CASSLGGYGYTF | TRBJ1-2 | NA | NA | TRBV7-2
TGTGCCAGCAGCCCACTCAATACGGACAGGGGAACCGGGGAGCTGTTTTTT | CASSPLNTDRGTGELFF | TRBJ2-2 | TRBD1 | NA | TRBV27
TGTGCCAGCAGCTTGGCCATGGGGGGGCATTCAAGTGGGACCCAGTACTTC | CASSLAMGGHSSGTQYF | TRBJ2-5 | NA | NA | TRBV5-6
TGTGCCAGCAGTTCTGTAATGACGGAGGCTACAGATGGCTACACCTTC | CASSSVMTEATDGYTF | TRBJ1-2 | NA | NA | TRBV28
TGTGCCTGGAACCGACAGGTTCTCTACGAGCAGTACTTC | CAWNRQVLYEQYF | TRBJ2-7 | NA | few | TRBV30
TGTGCCAGCCTCAAGACTAGCGGGGTCCAAGAGACCCAGTACTTC | CASLKTSGVQETQYF | TRBJ2-5 | TRBD2 | NA | TRBV2
TGTGCCAGCACCAACATCACAGGGGCAGGGGCCAACGTCCTGACTTTC | CASTNITGAGANVLTF | TRBJ2-6 | TRBD1 | NA | TRBV27
TGTGCCAGCAGCTTAAGCGGGGGGCGGGTTAACTATGGCTACACCTTC | CASSLSGGRVNYGYTF | TRBJ1-2 | NA | NA | TRBV7-9
TGTGCCTGGAGTGTACGGCAGGACAATGAGCAGTTCTTC | CAWSVRQDNEQFF | TRBJ2-1 | NA | NA | TRBV30
TGCGCCAGCAGCCCCCAGGCCGCTAATGAAAAACTGTTTTTT | CASSPQAANEKLFF | TRBJ1-4 | NA | once | TRBV5-1
TGTGCCAGCAGACAGGGGCTGGGCACTGAAGCTTTCTTT | CASRQGLGTEAFF | TRBJ1-1 | TRBD1 | NA | TRBV2
TGTGCCAGCAGCGGTGGGGGGAATAACTATGGCTACACCTTC | CASSGGGNNYGYTF | TRBJ1-2 | NA | NA | TRBV21-1
TGCGCCAGCAGCTTGGGCGGAGGGGAGTACGGGGAGCTGTTTTTT | CASSLGGGEYGELFF | TRBJ2-2 | NA | NA | TRBV5-1
TGTGCCACCAGCAAAGCGGGAGTCGATGAGCAGTTCTTC | CATSKAGVDEQFF | TRBJ2-1 | TRBD2 | NA | TRBV15
TGTGCCAGCACCGGGGACAGGGAATACGAGCAGTACTTC | CASTGDREYEQYF | TRBJ2-7 | TRBD1 | few | TRBV2
TGTGCCAGCAGCCTCAGACTAGCGGGAGTTGATACGCAGTATTTT | CASSLRLAGVDTQYF | TRBJ2-3 | TRBD2 | NA | TRBV13
TGTGCCAGCAGCTTACCTGACAGGGTGAGAACTGAAGCTTTCTTT | CASSLPDRVRTEAFF | TRBJ1-1 | TRBD1 | NA | TRBV7-6
TGTGCCTGGAGCCCTAACCTAGCGGGCGGCGAGACCCAGTACTTC | CAWSPNLAGGETQYF | TRBJ2-5 | TRBD2 | NA | TRBV30